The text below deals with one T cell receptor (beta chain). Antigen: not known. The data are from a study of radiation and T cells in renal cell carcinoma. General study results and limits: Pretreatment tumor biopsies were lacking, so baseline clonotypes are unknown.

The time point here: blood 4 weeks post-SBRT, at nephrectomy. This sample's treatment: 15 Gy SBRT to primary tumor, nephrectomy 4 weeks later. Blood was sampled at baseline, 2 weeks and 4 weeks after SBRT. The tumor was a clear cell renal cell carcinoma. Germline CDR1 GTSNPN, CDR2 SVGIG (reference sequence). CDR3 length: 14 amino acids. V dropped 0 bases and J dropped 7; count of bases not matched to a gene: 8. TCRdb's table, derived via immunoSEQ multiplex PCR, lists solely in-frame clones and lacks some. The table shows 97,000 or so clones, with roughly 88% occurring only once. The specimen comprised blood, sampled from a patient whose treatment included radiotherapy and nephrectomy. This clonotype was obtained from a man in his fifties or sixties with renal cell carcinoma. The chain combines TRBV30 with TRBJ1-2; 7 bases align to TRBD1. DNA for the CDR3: TGTGCCTGGAGTGTAGACAGGGTCTCCGGTGGCTACACCTTC. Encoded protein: CAWSVDRVSGGYTF.